These T cell receptor beta chains were read from a single sample in a study of cytomegalovirus exposure and HLA in healthy donors. TCRdb's copy holds only in-frame clones and misses some; the assay was immunoSEQ multiplex PCR. The sample records about 77,000 clones, approximately 80% being singletons. The source material was PBMCs. The receptors come from a man aged 35 to 55 in good health and CMV-seronegative. Both conserved end residues are part of each CDR3. D genes are given only for firm matches. Not all rows give a size; the values are once, few, many and, for expanded clones, a class.

size	J	V	D	DNA	CDR3
few	TRBJ1-4	TRBV7-8	TRBD1	TGTGCCAGCAGGACCAGGGGGGAAAATGAAAAACTGTTTTTT	CASRTRGENEKLFF
.	TRBJ2-7	TRBV19	TRBD1	TGTGCCAGTAGTATGGACAGGGTATCCTACGAGCAGTACTTC	CASSMDRVSYEQYF
.	TRBJ1-2	TRBV14	.	TGTGCCAGCAGCCAAGGGTTTGCGTATGGCTACACCTTC	CASSQGFAYGYTF
.	TRBJ2-6	TRBV7-9	.	TGTGCCAGCAGCGTAGCCCCGGGACAAAAGAGCTCTGGGGCCAACGTCCTGACTTTC	CASSVAPGQKSSGANVLTF
few	TRBJ2-7	TRBV20-1	.	TGCAGTGCCGGAGGGTACGAGCAGTACTTC	CSAGGYEQYF
.	TRBJ1-1	TRBV27	.	TGTGCCAGCAGTTTATACACAGGAAGGGGTGAAGCTTTCTTT	CASSLYTGRGEAFF
.	TRBJ1-1	TRBV6-7	TRBD1	TGTGCCAGCAGTTACTCCGCGCGGGACAGGGGGCGCAGCACTGAAGCTTTCTTT	CASSYSARDRGRSTEAFF
few	TRBJ2-1	TRBV2	TRBD1	TGTGCCAGCAGTGAAGGAGAGTTAGGGACAGGGTCCGATGAGCAGTTCTTC	CASSEGELGTGSDEQFF
.	TRBJ2-1	TRBV4-1	TRBD2	TGCGCCAGCAGCCACCTACTAGCGGGGGGTGGAGATGAGCAGTTCTTC	CASSHLLAGGGDEQFF
once	TRBJ2-2	TRBV11-2	TRBD2	TGTGCCAGCAGCTATGGCACTAGCGGGGGGGTTAGCACCGGGGAGCTGTTTTTT	CASSYGTSGGVSTGELFF
.	TRBJ1-1	TRBV6-1	TRBD1	TGTGCCAGTCAGGGGGCTCCGGACACTGAAGCTTTCTTT	CASQGAPDTEAFF
.	TRBJ2-5	TRBV6-5	TRBD1	TGTGCCAGCAGTTTAGGACAGGGGGCTTCCCAAGAGACCCAGTACTTC	CASSLGQGASQETQYF
medium-sized	TRBJ1-1	TRBV4-3	.	TGCGCCAGCAGCCAAGCACATGGGAACACTGAAGCTTTCTTT	CASSQAHGNTEAFF
.	TRBJ2-7	TRBV27	.	TGTGCCAGCAGTTTGACAGGGACTTTCGAGCAGTACTTC	CASSLTGTFEQYF
.	TRBJ2-2	TRBV10-1	.	TGCGCCAGCAGTGATACGAACACCGGGGAGCTGTTTTTT	CASSDTNTGELFF
few	TRBJ2-3	TRBV19	TRBD1	TGTGCCAGTAGTAGTCGTTTTGGTCGCGGTCAGGGGGCAACGGATACGCAGTATTTT	CASSSRFGRGQGATDTQYF
.	TRBJ2-2	TRBV5-6	TRBD1	TGTGCCAGCAGCCCAACCCCGACAGGGCACACCGGGGAGCTGTTTTTT	CASSPTPTGHTGELFF
.	TRBJ2-3	TRBV7-2	.	TGTGCCAGCAGCCCATCGTCCCGGGAAGATACGCAGTATTTT	CASSPSSREDTQYF
.	TRBJ1-2	TRBV20-1	.	TGCAGTGCTGGATTAGGGGATGGCTACCCCTTC	CSAGLGDGYPF
.	TRBJ2-5	TRBV7-3	TRBD2	TGTGCCAGCAGCTTAGCGGGGGTACCACAAGAGACCCAGTACTTC	CASSLAGVPQETQYF
.	TRBJ1-1	TRBV7-3	TRBD1	TGTGCCAGCAGCTTCCGGGGGGGACAGTACACTGAAGCTTTCTTT	CASSFRGGQYTEAFF
.	TRBJ1-2	TRBV11-2	.	TGTGCCAGCAGCTTAGTAGCAGGGAACTATGGCTACACCTTC	CASSLVAGNYGYTF
.	TRBJ2-1	TRBV6-4	TRBD2	TGTGCCAGCAGCAAGACTAGCGGGGGGGGCAGCTCCTACAATGAGCAGTTCTTC	CASSKTSGGGSSYNEQFF
few	TRBJ1-2	TRBV30	TRBD1	TGTGCCTGGAGTGGACAGGGGTGGTCCGGCTACACCTTC	CAWSGQGWSGYTF
.	TRBJ1-2	TRBV19	.	TGTGCCAGTAGTATGCGGGCCCAAGGCTATGGCTACACCTTC	CASSMRAQGYGYTF
.	TRBJ2-5	TRBV6-5	.	TGTGCCAGCAGTTACTCGGGCCTGGGCCACCAAGAGACCCAGTACTTC	CASSYSGLGHQETQYF
.	TRBJ2-1	TRBV6-6	.	TGTGCCAGCAGTTACTCGCAGCTTTTAGCTCTCAATGAGCAGTTCTTC	CASSYSQLLALNEQFF
.	TRBJ2-2	TRBV11-3	.	TGTGCCAGCAGCATACAGGGGAACACCGGGGAGCTGTTTTTT	CASSIQGNTGELFF
.	TRBJ1-5	TRBV5-5	.	TGTGCCAGCAGCTTCCTCCTCCGGAGTAATCAGCCCCAGCATTTT	CASSFLLRSNQPQHF
few	TRBJ2-7	TRBV29-1	.	TGCAGCGTTGAGAGTGGAGGAGGGGTCGAGCAGTACTTC	CSVESGGGVEQYF
.	TRBJ1-2	TRBV30	TRBD1	TGTGCCTGGAGCCCCGGGACAGACACTAGCTACACCTTC	CAWSPGTDTSYTF
.	TRBJ1-2	TRBV28	.	TGTGCCAGCAGTCCGGCGGTCTATGGCTACACCTTC	CASSPAVYGYTF
.	TRBJ1-1	TRBV6-5	.	TGTGCCAGCAGTTACTCGTGGGGGCTGAACACTGAAGCTTTCTTT	CASSYSWGLNTEAFF
.	TRBJ2-3	TRBV4-1	TRBD2	TGCGCCAGCAGCCTACTAGCGGGGGGGTTAGATACGCAGTATTTT	CASSLLAGGLDTQYF
.	TRBJ1-5	TRBV19	TRBD1	TGTGCCAGTAGTAGACAGGGTGTAAGCAATCAGCCCCAGCATTTT	CASSRQGVSNQPQHF
.	TRBJ1-1	TRBV7-9	.	TGTGCCAGCAGCTTAGTGGCAGAAAAAGCTTTCTTT	CASSLVAEKAFF
.	TRBJ2-1	TRBV7-2	.	TGTGCCAGCAGCTCCCGTGAGAGCTCCTACAATGAGCAGTTCTTC	CASSSRESSYNEQFF
.	TRBJ1-4	TRBV29-1	.	TGCAGCGTCCGTTATGCGCTCGAAAAACTGTTTTTT	CSVRYALEKLFF
.	TRBJ1-2	TRBV10-3	TRBD1	TGTGCCATCAGAACCGGGACAGGGGGCGCAGGGGGCTACACCTTC	CAIRTGTGGAGGYTF
.	TRBJ2-5	TRBV23-1	TRBD1	TGCGCCAGCACCAGACAGGGGGGCGGTAAAGAGACCCAGTACTTC	CASTRQGGGKETQYF
.	TRBJ2-1	TRBV11-2	.	TGTGCCAGCAGCTTAGATGGACAGTACAATGAGCAGTTCTTC	CASSLDGQYNEQFF
.	TRBJ1-2	TRBV6-6	TRBD1	TGTGCCAGCAGTCCGTCACAGGGGACGGGAGACTACACCTTC	CASSPSQGTGDYTF
.	TRBJ2-3	TRBV4-2	.	TGTGCCAGCAGCCGGAGGGACGGCACAGATACGCAGTATTTT	CASSRRDGTDTQYF
.	TRBJ1-5	TRBV6-6	.	TGTGCCAGCAGATCTAATCAGCCCCAGCATTTT	CASRSNQPQHF
.	TRBJ2-1	TRBV4-1	TRBD2	TGCGCCAGCAGCCAACCCTCGGGGCGGGGGGTGTACAATGAGCAGTTCTTC	CASSQPSGRGVYNEQFF
few	TRBJ2-5	TRBV4-2	TRBD2	TGTGCCAGCAGCCAAGATGGGACTAGCGGGGGTGGTCAAGAGACCCAGTACTTC	CASSQDGTSGGGQETQYF